One and the same sample provided the 27 T cell receptor beta chains below, sequenced in a study of shared clonotypes between healthy human individuals. The assay was immunoSEQ multiplex PCR, and TCRdb's table has in-frame clones only and misses some. The sample lists fewer than 550,000 clones; nearly 80% were seen once. Sample: PBMCs. The receptor source for this set is a woman in her forties in good health. Some clones in this sample may be carry-over from other donors' samples.

This clone was counted a few times. The chain uses TRBV5-1 and TRBJ2-3; D not resolved. The CDR3 totals 14 residues. The germline V gene encodes CDR1 SGHRS and CDR2 YFSETQ. V lost 7 bases and J 6 bases, leaving 18 bases between the germline ends. This CDR3 is CASRAAEVVDTQYF. The CDR3, as DNA: TGCGCCAGCCGAGCCGCAGAGGTCGTGGATACGCAGTATTTT.

CDR3 loop: CASSLGQARSSYGYTF. Written as DNA, the CDR3 is TGTGCCAGCAGCTTGGGACAGGCAAGGAGTTCGTATGGCTACACCTTC. The chain uses TRBV5-4 and TRBJ1-2, with D maybe TRBD1 (6 bases). This CDR3 has 16 residues. Deletions cut 0 bases from V and 5 bases from J, with 17 bases between. Germline V lookup: CDR1 SGHNT, CDR2 YYREEE (reference sequence).

The genes are TRBV15 and TRBJ2-7, with D perhaps matching TRBD2 (6 bases). Germline V gene sequence: CDR1 LNHNV, CDR2 YYDKDF (reference sequence). Trimming left V 1 base short and J 5 bases short, with 15 bases between. The CDR3 is 15 residues long. CDR3 coding DNA: TGTGCCACCAGCAGAGTCGCGGGGCACTTAGACGAGCAGTACTTC. The encoded protein is CATSRVAGHLDEQYF.

In its sample, this clone was seen once. This chain joins TRBV28 and TRBJ2-7; 8 nucleotides agree with TRBD2. CDR1 is MDHEN and CDR2 is SYDVKM in the germline V gene. Germline trimming cut 10 bases from V and 6 bases from J; bases unmatched to any gene: 2. The CDR3 runs 10 residues. CDR3: CATRGGEQYF. CDR3 DNA sequence: TGTGCCACACGGGGGGGCGAGCAGTACTTC.

The chain carries TRBV28 and TRBJ2-1; 13 bases align to TRBD2. V gave up 6 bases and J gave up 1 base; unmatched junction bases: 6. Per the germline V gene, CDR1 is MDHEN and CDR2 is SYDVKM. This CDR3 is built from 17 residues. CDR3 sequence (DNA): TGTGCCAGCAGGGGACTAGCGGGAAAAGGGTCCTACAATGAGCAGTTCTTC. Protein product: CASRGLAGKGSYNEQFF.

This CDR3 is CASSVANGLGGTEAFF. The CDR3 DNA reads TGTGCCAGCAGCGTAGCGAACGGACTCGGGGGGACTGAAGCTTTCTTT. The genes are TRBV9 and TRBJ1-1; D perhaps matches TRBD1 (5 bases). V was pared by 0 bases and J by 5 bases, with 17 bases between. The germline V gene has CDR1 SGDLS and CDR2 YYNGEE. CDR3 length: 16 amino acids.

This clone was detected only a few times. Within the sample, other DNA sequences also encode this same CDR3. The rearrangement joins TRBV2 to TRBJ2-5, with unresolved D. Germline CDR1 SNHLY, CDR2 FYNNEI. This CDR3 spans 11 amino acids. Trimming pared 3 bases from V and 4 bases from J, leaving 3 bases between. CDR3 DNA: TGTGCCAGCAGTGATGTAGAGACCCAGTACTTC. The encoded protein is CASSDVETQYF.

The chain combines TRBV15 with TRBJ2-5, with TRBD1 as a possible D gene (6 bases). The ends were cut back, 3 bases at V and 4 bases at J, with 18 bases in the middle. The CDR3 spans 16 residues. The germline V gene encodes CDR1 LNHNV and CDR2 YYDKDF (reference sequence). CDR3 in amino acids: CATSSPLGADRETQYF. In DNA form, the CDR3 reads TGTGCCACCAGCAGCCCTTTGGGGGCTGATAGAGAGACCCAGTACTTC.

The CDR3 spells CASSLRDRDTDTQYF. In DNA form, the CDR3 reads TGTGCCAGCAGCTTGCGGGACAGGGACACAGATACGCAGTATTTT. The rearrangement joins TRBV7-8 to TRBJ2-3, with 9 bases identical to TRBD1. The J segment lost 2 bases and the V segment lost 3 bases, leaving 3 bases of the junction unmatched. The CDR3 covers 15 residues. Germline lookup yields CDR1 SGHVS and CDR2 FQNEAQ.

The J gene is TRBJ2-5, the V gene TRBV27; D gene unclear. TRBJ2-7 explains the end of the DNA better; the J call may be wrong. Per germline, CDR1 MNHEY and CDR2 SMNVEV (reference sequence). The CDR3 is 12 amino acids. The chain's CDR3 is CASSLNRNEQYF. The CDR3 DNA is TGTGCCAGCAGTTTAAACCGCAACGAGCAGTACTTC.

V usage is TRBV6-5 and J usage is TRBJ2-5; 7 bases are shared with TRBD2. The J call could be wrong; TRBJ2-7 is a better fit for the DNA end. The CDR3 contains 15 residues. Germline values: CDR1 MNHEY, CDR2 SVGAGI. CDR3 protein: CASSQGGGESYEQYF. The DNA for the CDR3 is TGTGCCAGCAGTCAGGGTGGGGGGGAAAGCTACGAGCAGTACTTC.

The CDR3 DNA is TGTGCCAGTAGTGTGGGGCTAAACGCCCCTGGAAACACCATATATTTT. Its protein product is CASSVGLNAPGNTIYF. V and J are TRBV19 and TRBJ1-3, with D perhaps TRBD1 (5 bases). V was pared by 5 bases and J by 2 bases, with 16 bases between. Germline V gives CDR1 LNHDA, CDR2 SQIVND (reference sequence). This CDR3 has 16 amino acids.

This clone was recorded only once. The chain couples TRBV7-2 to TRBJ1-5; 7 bases are shared with TRBD1. Germline values: CDR1 SGHTA, CDR2 FQGNSA. This CDR3 comprises 13 residues. V gave up 6 bases and J gave up 7 bases; unmatched junction bases: 6. This CDR3 reads CASSWSTGQPQHF. CDR3 nucleotides: TGTGCCAGCAGTTGGTCGACAGGGCAGCCCCAGCATTTT.

The chain couples TRBV6-6 to TRBJ1-5; TRBD1 agrees at 7 bases. The CDR3 is 15 residues long. The germline V gene encodes CDR1 MNHNY and CDR2 SVGAGI (reference sequence). The V and J ends lost 0 bases and 4 bases, in that order; junction bases with no gene match: 3. The CDR3 coding sequence is TGTGCCAGCAGTTACTCCGGGACAGCTAATCAGCCCCAGCATTTT. Translating gives CASSYSGTANQPQHF.

The rearrangement uses TRBV28 and TRBJ2-1; TRBD2 might be the D (6 bases). CDR3 length equals 16 residues. Deletions cut 3 bases from V and 5 bases from J, with 17 bases between. Germline V lookup: CDR1 MDHEN, CDR2 SYDVKM. CDR3 DNA sequence: TGTGCCAGCAGTTTTCTAGGCGGGGTAGGAAACAATGAGCAGTTCTTC. This sequence encodes CASSFLGGVGNNEQFF. The full variable domain, completed using reference TRBV28 and TRBJ2-1, is DVKVTQSSRYLVKRTGEKVFLECVQDMDHENMFWYRQDPGLGLRLIYFSYDVKMKEKGDIPEGYSVSREKKERFSLILESASTNQTSMYLCASSFLGGVGNNEQFFGPGTRLTVL.

V usage is TRBV2 and J usage is TRBJ1-1; perhaps TRBD1 as D (6 bases). Trimming shortened V by 7 bases and J by 4 bases, and 19 bases separated the two germline ends. The CDR3 covers 15 residues. CDR1 is SNHLY, CDR2 FYNNEI, per germline. CDR3 sequence (DNA): TGTGCCAGCATCCAATCCGACAGGATGGCCACTGAAGCTTTCTTT. Its protein product is CASIQSDRMATEAFF.

This chain uses TRBV5-4 with TRBJ2-2, with D perhaps matching TRBD1 (5 bases). Germline-derived CDR1 and CDR2 are SGHNT and YYREEE (reference sequence). Trimming removed 7 bases from V and 4 bases from J, with 14 bases in between. The CDR3 consists of 14 residues. The CDR3 spells CASRSDSLTGELFF. CDR3 nucleotide sequence: TGTGCCAGCCGATCCGACAGCCTCACCGGGGAGCTGTTTTTT.

The J gene is TRBJ2-5, the V gene TRBV18, with D uncertain. From germline, CDR1 is KGHSH and CDR2 LQKENI. The CDR3 runs 14 residues. Trimming removed 6 bases from V and 5 bases from J, with 16 bases in between. CDR3: CASSPQTDGETQYF. In DNA form, the CDR3 reads TGTGCCAGCTCTCCGCAGACTGATGGTGAGACCCAGTACTTC.

The chain recombines TRBV30 with TRBJ2-1, with D hard to call. Germline lookup yields CDR1 GTSNPN and CDR2 SVGIG (reference sequence). The CDR3 covers 13 residues. V shed 3 bases and J shed 0 bases, with 6 bases lying between them. CDR3 sequence reads: CAWRTISYNEQFF. As DNA, the CDR3 is TGTGCCTGGAGAACAATCTCCTACAATGAGCAGTTCTTC.

This clone showed up just once. The rearrangement joins TRBV5-1 to TRBJ2-2; D is ambiguous. The CDR3 consists of 12 residues. V lost 4 bases and J 8 bases, leaving 9 bases between the germline ends. Per germline, CDR1 SGHRS and CDR2 YFSETQ. The CDR3 DNA sequence: TGCGCCAGCAGCCTGGGGATAGGGGAGCTGTTTTTT. Translating gives CASSLGIGELFF.

On this clone: A read error likely explains this, since a far larger clone differs by one base. Within the sample, other DNA sequences also encode this same CDR3. The chain combines TRBV11-2 with TRBJ2-7; TRBD1 matches at 7 bases. Germline CDR1 and CDR2: SGHAT and FQNNGV. V gave up 6 bases and J gave up 3 bases; unmatched junction bases: 2. This CDR3 region has 12 residues. The CDR3 sequence is CASSRQGYEQYF. For the CDR3, the DNA is TGTGCCAGCAGTCGACAGGGCTACGAGCAGTACTTC.

This clone was found once. V usage is TRBV30 and J usage is TRBJ2-5, with D uncertain. Germline V gene lookup returns CDR1 GTSNPN and CDR2 SVGIG (reference sequence). V lost 5 bases to trimming and J lost 0 bases, with 13 bases between them. The CDR3 runs to 14 residues. The DNA of the CDR3 is TGTGCCTGGGGTACTTCCAGCTACCAAGAGACCCAGTACTTC. It encodes CAWGTSSYQETQYF.

The V and J genes are TRBV15 and TRBJ2-5; D is unresolved. This CDR3 spans 13 amino acids. V gave up 0 bases and J gave up 1 base, with 3 bases separating them. The germline V gene encodes CDR1 LNHNV and CDR2 YYDKDF (reference sequence). CDR3 sequence (DNA): TGTGCCACCAGCAGAGATGGCCAAGAGACCCAGTACTTC. Encoded protein: CATSRDGQETQYF.

The gene calls are TRBV2 and TRBJ2-3, with TRBD2 as a possible D gene (5 bases). The CDR3 covers 12 residues. CDR1 and CDR2 (germline): SNHLY, FYNNEI. V lost 1 base to trimming and J lost 8 bases, with 7 bases between them. CDR3 bases: TGTGCCAGCAGTGAAGTGGCGGGTACGCAGTATTTT. Its protein is CASSEVAGTQYF.

This sequence joins TRBV21-1 and TRBJ2-7; no check of the table's D call, TRBD2, against the DNA was made. TRBV21-1 is classified as a pseudogene. The CDR3 is 16 residues long. CDR3 amino acids: CASNLGTSVKSYEQYF. CDR3 coding DNA: TGTGCCAGCAATCTGGGGACTAGCGTGAAAAGCTACGAGCAGTACTTC.

This clone appeared once. The gene calls are TRBV6-1 and TRBJ1-1; unclear D gene. CDR1 and CDR2 from the germline V gene are MNHNS and SASEGT. V gave up 5 bases and J gave up 5 bases, with 15 bases separating them. The CDR3 totals 14 residues. CDR3 amino acids: CASSWAVGGTEAFF. The DNA of the CDR3 is TGTGCCAGCAGTTGGGCGGTGGGTGGGACTGAAGCTTTCTTT.

Comment on this clone: Other nucleotide sequences from this sample produce the same CDR3. The chain couples TRBV5-1 to TRBJ1-1; 7 nucleotides match TRBD1. Germline CDR1 is SGHRS and CDR2 is YFSETQ. Trimming took 4 bases from V and 0 from J; bases not matched to a gene: 3. The CDR3 sequence is 14 residues long. The CDR3 bases are TGCGCCAGCAGCCTGACAGGGTTGAACACTGAAGCTTTCTTT. Translating gives CASSLTGLNTEAFF.